The present T cell receptor beta chain was sequenced within a study of sequential checkpoint blockade in melanoma. Study overall: After both sequences, patients received maintenance nivolumab.

The CDR3 is 14 residues long. With V trimmed by 5 bases and J by 2 bases, 1 base remained unmatched. CDR1 is MNHNS and CDR2 is SASEGT in the germline V gene. Clones were sequenced by immunoSEQ multiplex PCR, and TCRdb holds only the in-frame ones, with some missing. The sample yields 23,000 or so clones, 55% to 70% seen once. Treatment specified: randomized to nivolumab then ipilimumab (arm A) or the reverse (arm B). In its sample, this clone was seen once. The sample in question was CD8+ T cells sorted from blood (inferred from file names), obtained from a patient given nivolumab and ipilimumab in sequence. The TCR sequence derives from a human donor with melanoma. The V and J genes are TRBV6-1 and TRBJ2-3; 10 nucleotides align to TRBD2. The CDR3 region has the DNA TGTGCCAGCAGTAGCGGGGGGGCCACAGATACGCAGTATTTT. It is translated as CASSSGGATDTQYF.